The subject of this entry is one TCR beta chain. Germline CDR1 is LGHNA and CDR2 is YSLEER. V dropped 3 bases and J dropped 3 bases, with 15 bases sitting between them. The CDR3 length is 15 residues. This specimen belongs to a study of blood T cell repertoires in COVID-19. Whole-study context: The origin of the acute and convalescent COVID-19 samples was the United States, Italy and Spain. T cells, B-cell-depleted T cells, or PBMCs supplied cDNA or gDNA.

The protocol was immunoSEQ multiplex PCR, while the TCRdb copy is restricted to in-frame clones and leaves out a portion. The table includes 40,000 to 65,000 clones, 65% to 85% detected once. The chain uses TRBV4-3 and TRBJ2-7; D is perhaps TRBD2 (7 bases). This clonotype was sampled from a human donor with active or convalescent COVID-19. The donor label of this sample is uncertain. The material sequenced was peripheral blood. The CDR3 loop is CASSQGLQGDYEQYF. CDR3 DNA: TGCGCCAGCAGCCAGGGACTACAGGGAGACTACGAGCAGTACTTC.